This T cell receptor (beta chain) was captured by sequencing in a study of spatial heterogeneity in lung cancer. Time point: sample taken at primary tumor resection. Whole RNA, isolated from tumor, nontumor lung or frozen PBMC, was sequenced without prior sorting. Whole-study findings and limits: Ubiquitous expanded tumor TCRs appeared in blood more at resection than follow-up.

Every individual TCR cDNA molecule carried its own unique molecular identifier, which allowed correction of PCR and sequencing errors. TCRdb redid the calling of the 5' RACE reads with MiXCR, one entry per CDR3 protein. The sample carries 40,000 to 45,000 distinct CDR3 sequences, approximately 6.8% recorded once. This clonotype appeared a few times. Its cognate antigen is unknown. This CDR3 is built from 14 residues. The germline CDR1 and CDR2 sequences are KGHSH and LQKENI. Deletions cut 2 bases from V and 0 bases from J, with 6 bases between. The chain employs TRBV18 and TRBJ2-3; D is uncertain. The TCR sequence derives from a female donor with early-stage non-small cell lung cancer. The material sequenced was PBMCs, taken at surgery. CDR3 sequence: CASSPTPSTDTQYF. The CDR3 DNA follows: TGTGCCAGCTCACCAACTCCCAGCACAGATACGCAGTATTTT.